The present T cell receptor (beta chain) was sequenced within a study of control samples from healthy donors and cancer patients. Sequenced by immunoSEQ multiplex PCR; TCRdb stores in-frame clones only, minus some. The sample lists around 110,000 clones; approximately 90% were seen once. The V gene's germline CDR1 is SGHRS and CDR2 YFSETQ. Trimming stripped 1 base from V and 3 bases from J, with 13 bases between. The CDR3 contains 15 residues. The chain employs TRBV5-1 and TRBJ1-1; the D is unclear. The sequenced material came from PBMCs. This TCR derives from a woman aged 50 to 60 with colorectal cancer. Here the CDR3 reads CASSLSPDGYTEAFF. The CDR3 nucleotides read TGCGCCAGCAGCTTGTCCCCGGACGGATACACTGAAGCTTTCTTT.